Following are 2 T cell receptor beta chains from one sample sequenced in a study of blood T cell repertoires in COVID-19. Assay used: immunoSEQ multiplex PCR; TCRdb lists only in-frame clones, some missing. The table shows over 200,000 clones, with 82% occurring only once. Sequenced sample: peripheral blood. The receptors stem from a woman aged 40 to 50 with acute or convalescent COVID-19.

The gene calls are TRBV19 and TRBJ2-7; tentatively, D is TRBD2 (5 bases). There are 12 residues in the CDR3. Germline-derived CDR1 and CDR2 are LNHDA and SQIVND (reference sequence). V was clipped by 3 bases and J by 6 bases, with 9 bases between them. The CDR3 DNA reads as TGTGCCAGTAGTATGTCCGGGGTCGAGCAGTACTTC. Residues: CASSMSGVEQYF.

The sample holds a few counts of this clone. The CDR3 loop is CASAASTDTQYF. The CDR3 nucleotides read TGTGCCAGCGCGGCTAGCACAGATACGCAGTATTTT. The chain carries TRBV10-3 and TRBJ2-3; D unclear. The CDR3 is made up of 12 amino acids. Germline V CDR1 and CDR2: ENHRY, SYGVKD. V lost 10 bases to trimming and J lost 0 bases, with 8 bases between them.